One and the same sample provided the 16 T cell receptor beta chains below, sequenced in a study of persistence of HIV-infected CD4 T cells. Anti-CD3/anti-CD28 beads served as a nonspecific positive control stimulus. Sorting selected CD4+ T cells upregulating both CD40 ligand and CD69. The immunoSEQ assay was version 4, run in survey mode. Produced via immunoSEQ multiplex PCR; TCRdb's table is partial and in-frame only. The repertoire holds about 46,000 clones, with about nine tenths as singletons. Their antigen targets remain unknown. The specimen comprised CD4+ T cells sorted from PBMCs after roughly 19-hour stimulation, sampled from a patient who received antiretroviral therapy. The receptors stem from an adult woman with HIV who was CMV-seropositive.

The chain employs TRBV5-1 and TRBJ2-5; weak D call: TRBD2 (5 bases). The germline CDR1 and CDR2 sequences are SGHRS and YFSETQ. The ends were cut back, 0 bases at V and 6 bases at J, with 12 bases in the middle. There are 14 residues in the CDR3. The CDR3 loop is CASSLGGDVKTQYF. In DNA form, the CDR3 reads TGCGCCAGCAGCTTGGGGGGAGACGTAAAGACCCAGTACTTC.

The chain links TRBV7-3 to TRBJ2-6; D possibly corresponds to TRBD1 (6 bases). Germline CDR1 reads SGHTA; CDR2 reads FQGTGA. Trimming pared 5 bases from V and 2 bases from J, leaving 7 bases between. The CDR3 is made up of 14 amino acids. CDR3 DNA: TGTGCCAGCAGCCCAGGGGCTGGGGCCAACGTCCTGACTTTC. It is translated as CASSPGAGANVLTF.

The chain carries TRBV29-1 and TRBJ2-7; 9 nucleotides agree with TRBD2. This CDR3 region has 12 residues. CDR1 is SQVTM and CDR2 is ANQGSEA in the germline V gene. The V segment lost 6 bases and the J segment 4 bases; nucleotides outside the gene matches: 4. CDR3 nucleotides: TGCAGCGTCTCTAGCGGGACATACGAGCAGTACTTC. As protein: CSVSSGTYEQYF.

This clone occurred once. This chain connects TRBV6-4 to TRBJ1-1; D is possibly TRBD1 (5 bases). Trimming shortened V by 2 bases and J by 1 base, and 8 bases separated the two germline ends. The CDR3 spans 14 residues. Germline CDR1 reads MRHNA; CDR2 reads SNTAGT. The CDR3 region is CASSDTDRNTEAFF. The CDR3 nucleotides are TGTGCCAGCAGTGACACAGACAGGAACACTGAAGCTTTCTTT.

The V call is TRBV5-5, the J call TRBJ1-1; D ambiguous. The CDR3 spans 14 residues. With 0 bases removed from V and 3 bases from J, the gap between germline ends came to 9 bases. The germline gives CDR1 SGHKS, CDR2 YYEKEE (reference sequence). The DNA for the CDR3 is TGTGCCAGCAGCTTGGCGGGTTTGGACACTGAAGCTTTCTTT. This gives the protein CASSLAGLDTEAFF.

The V gene is TRBV18, the J gene TRBJ1-1; D unclear. The V end was cut by 3 bases, the J end by 8 bases, with 19 bases between. This CDR3 is built from 15 residues. Germline CDR1 and CDR2: KGHSH and LQKENI. The CDR3 reads CASSPFSAVALEAFF. The CDR3 nucleotides are TGTGCCAGCTCACCGTTTTCGGCAGTCGCACTAGAAGCTTTCTTT. The full variable domain, its missing parts supplied by reference TRBV18 and TRBJ1-1, is NAGVMQNPRHLVRRRGQEARLRCSPMKGHSHVYWYRQLPEEGLKFMVYLQKENIIDESGMPKERFSAEFPKEGPSILRIQQVVRGDSAAYFCASSPFSAVALEAFFGQGTRLTVV.

This clone was observed a single time. The chain combines TRBV30 with TRBJ2-2; D not certain. V was shortened by 0 bases and J by 2 bases, with 13 bases between the two germline ends. Germline V gene lookup returns CDR1 GTSNPN and CDR2 SVGIG (reference sequence). The CDR3 consists of 16 residues. For the CDR3, the DNA is TGTGCCTGGAGTGTACTACTGGGAATAAACACCGGGGAGCTGTTTTTT. Residues: CAWSVLLGINTGELFF.

The chain is built from TRBV7-2 and TRBJ2-3; perhaps TRBD1 as D (6 bases). Germline V gene sequence: CDR1 SGHTA, CDR2 FQGNSA. The CDR3 has 15 residues. The germline V and J ends were trimmed by 5 bases and 3 bases, with 15 bases remaining between them. The CDR3 sequence: CASSRRRGRTDTQYF. The CDR3 DNA is TGTGCCAGCAGCCGTCGCAGGGGTAGGACAGATACGCAGTATTTT.

The J gene is TRBJ2-7, the V gene TRBV5-1; weak D call: TRBD2 (6 bases). Germline V lookup: CDR1 SGHRS, CDR2 YFSETQ. The CDR3 consists of 14 residues. Trimming left V 6 bases short and J 2 bases short, with 15 bases between. The CDR3 protein is CASTPSGVPYEQYF. As DNA, the CDR3 is TGCGCCAGCACCCCATCGGGGGTTCCCTACGAGCAGTACTTC.

The chain employs TRBV28 and TRBJ1-2; a weak D match, TRBD1 (6 bases). V lost 8 bases to trimming and J lost 4 bases, with 14 bases between them. Germline CDR1 and CDR2: MDHEN and SYDVKM. This CDR3 has 13 amino acids. CDR3 nucleotide sequence: TGTGCCAGCCTACCGGGACACCTCTATGGCTACACCTTC. Translated, it gives CASLPGHLYGYTF.

The chain recombines TRBV7-2 with TRBJ1-2, with D unresolved. The CDR3 is 15 amino acids. Trimming took 5 bases from V and 4 from J, leaving 17 bases between them. The V gene's germline CDR1 is SGHTA and CDR2 FQGNSA. In DNA, the CDR3 is TGTGCCAGCAGCCCGGCTCGTGGGAGGACCTATGGCTACACCTTC. It is translated as CASSPARGRTYGYTF.

The sample holds a few counts of this clone. The CDR3 protein is CASSLVGLGGYTF. The CDR3 nucleotides read TGTGCCAGCAGCTTGGTAGGGCTTGGAGGCTACACCTTC. The chain couples TRBV5-4 to TRBJ1-2; D is unresolved. Germline loops: CDR1 SGHNT, CDR2 YYREEE (reference sequence). There are 13 residues in the CDR3. V was clipped by 0 bases and J by 8 bases, with 11 bases between them.

V and J are TRBV2 and TRBJ2-4, with D perhaps TRBD1 or TRBD2 (5 bases each). The ends were cut back, 7 bases at V and 5 bases at J, with 21 bases in the middle. This CDR3 contains 16 residues. From germline, CDR1 is SNHLY and CDR2 FYNNEI. Here the CDR3 reads CASTSTGPGPQNIQYF. DNA of the CDR3: TGTGCCAGCACCTCGACGGGGCCCGGCCCCCAAAACATTCAGTACTTC.

This sequence joins TRBV19 and TRBJ1-2, with D maybe TRBD1 (5 bases). V gave up 5 bases and J gave up 8 bases, with 24 bases separating them. The CDR3 runs 16 residues. CDR1 is LNHDA and CDR2 is SQIVND in the germline V gene (reference sequence). The CDR3 sequence: CASSVGTTLRRVGYTF. DNA of the CDR3: TGTGCCAGTAGTGTTGGGACCACTCTCCGTCGAGTCGGCTACACCTTC.

The chain carries TRBV5-1 and TRBJ2-4; 8 positions agree with TRBD1. From germline, CDR1 is SGHRS and CDR2 YFSETQ. The CDR3 loop spans 12 amino acids. After removal of 3 bases from V and 10 bases from J, the junction contained 3 bases not matched to a gene. CDR3 in amino acids: CASSSGQGIQYF. The CDR3 DNA reads as TGCGCCAGCAGCTCCGGACAGGGTATTCAGTACTTC.

This chain uses TRBV29-1 with TRBJ2-2, with 12 bases identical to TRBD2. The CDR3 spans 15 residues. The germline V gene encodes CDR1 SQVTM and CDR2 ANQGSEA. The ends lost 7 bases at V and 4 bases at J; junction bases unmatched: 7. The CDR3 protein is CSAQTSGGTTGELFF. The CDR3 nucleotides are TGCAGCGCCCAGACTAGCGGGGGAACCACCGGGGAGCTGTTTTTT.